What follows are 16 T cell receptor beta chains derived from one specimen sequenced in a study of blood T cell repertoires in COVID-19. Assay used: immunoSEQ multiplex PCR; TCRdb lists only in-frame clones, some missing. The table records 300,000 to 450,000 clones, approximately 89% of them present only once. The sample was peripheral blood. Receptors originate from a woman under 40 with COVID-19, enrolled during active disease.

The chain joins TRBV28 to TRBJ2-7; TRBD1 aligns across 9 bases. Germline-derived CDR1 and CDR2 are MDHEN and SYDVKM. Trimming took 5 bases from V and 6 from J; bases not matched to a gene: 11. The CDR3 is made up of 15 amino acids. CDR3 in amino acids: CASSPPGTGSLEQYF. The CDR3 DNA sequence: TGTGCCAGCAGTCCACCCGGGACAGGGAGCCTCGAGCAGTACTTC.

This sequence joins TRBV27 and TRBJ2-1; perhaps TRBD2 as D (5 bases). Trimming removed 8 bases from V and 0 bases from J, with 17 bases in between. Germline values: CDR1 MNHEY, CDR2 SMNVEV (reference sequence). The CDR3 consists of 16 residues. CDR3 nucleotide sequence: TGTGCCAGCCACCCTGGGAGCGGTCTCTCCTACAATGAGCAGTTCTTC. Its translation: CASHPGSGLSYNEQFF.

J is TRBJ2-7 and V is TRBV6-2 or TRBV6-3, with TRBD2 as a possible D gene (6 bases). The CDR3 sequence is 14 residues long. The germline V and J ends were trimmed by 6 bases and 2 bases, with 14 bases remaining between them. Germline CDR1 reads MNHEY; CDR2 reads SVGEGT. The CDR3 here is CASSPGTSTYEQYF. CDR3 DNA: TGTGCCAGCAGCCCTGGGACTTCTACCTACGAGCAGTACTTC.

About this clone itself: Sequence at one end of the junction differs from germline and may be a read error. The chain links TRBV23-1 to TRBJ2-3; 7 nucleotides line up with TRBD1. TRBV23-1 belongs to the ORF category, with a function that is uncertain. CDR3 length: 19 amino acids. CDR3 in amino acids: CASRQSRTGKGRSTDTQYF. The DNA for the CDR3 is TGCGCCAGCAGGCAATCCCGGACAGGCAAAGGTCGAAGCACAGATACGCAGTATTTT.

This chain connects TRBV5-4 to TRBJ1-1; D perhaps matches TRBD1 (6 bases). V was trimmed by 2 bases and J by 5 bases, leaving 16 bases between them. The V gene's germline CDR1 is SGHNT and CDR2 YYREEE (reference sequence). The CDR3 has 15 amino acids. The CDR3 DNA follows: TGTGCCAGCAGCTTACCCCAGGGGAGGGGGACTGAAGCTTTCTTT. Translating gives CASSLPQGRGTEAFF.

The chain combines TRBV7-9 with TRBJ1-4, with 7 positions matching TRBD1. Looked up from germline, CDR1 is SEHNR and CDR2 is FQNEAQ (reference sequence). There are 16 residues in the CDR3. The V gene end was trimmed by 5 bases and the J gene end by 6 bases; junction bases not matched to a gene: 12. In DNA, the CDR3 is TGTGCCAGCAGCAATCCCAACCGGGACAGAGATGAAAAACTGTTTTTT. Translated: CASSNPNRDRDEKLFF.

This chain uses TRBV7-3 with TRBJ2-1, with 9 bases lining up with TRBD2. CDR3 size: 17 residues. Germline loops: CDR1 SGHTA, CDR2 FQGTGA. Unmatched junction bases numbered 5, after V lost 2 bases and J lost 0 bases. The CDR3 DNA sequence: TGTGCCAGCAGCTTAGGGGGTAGCGGGAGCTCCTACAATGAGCAGTTCTTC. The encoded protein is CASSLGGSGSSYNEQFF.

This chain uses TRBV4-1 with TRBJ2-2, with a tentative D call TRBD1 (6 bases). The V gene's germline CDR1 is MGHRA and CDR2 YSYEKL. The CDR3 has 15 residues. Trimming took off 0 bases at V and 6 bases at J, with 11 bases between the two ends. In nucleotides, the CDR3 is TGCGCCAGCAGCCAAGACCCTAGGACAGCCGGGGAGCTGTTTTTT. This encodes CASSQDPRTAGELFF.

The rearrangement joins TRBV5-8 to TRBJ1-3; no reliable D call. Germline CDR1 reads SGHTS; CDR2 reads YDEGEE. Trimming stripped 0 bases from V and 0 bases from J, with 7 bases between. The length of the CDR3 is 15 residues. The CDR3 bases are TGTGCCAGCAGCTTGGTCGCAGTCTCTGGAAACACCATATATTTT. Translated: CASSLVAVSGNTIYF. The entire variable domain, with the rest obtained from reference TRBV5-8 and TRBJ1-3, is as follows: EAGVTQSPTHLIKTRGQQATLRCSPISGHTSVYWYQQALGLGLQFLLWYDEGEERNRGNFPPRFSGRQFPNYSSELNVNALELEDSALYLCASSLVAVSGNTIYFGEGSWLTVV.

The V call is TRBV7-9, the J call TRBJ2-1; 8 bases line up with TRBD1. Per the germline V gene, CDR1 is SEHNR and CDR2 is FQNEAQ (reference sequence). CDR3 length: 12 residues. Losses at the gene ends were 5 bases for V and 11 bases for J; bases not matched to a gene: 5. The CDR3, as DNA: TGTGCCAGCAGCGCCGGGACAGGAAAGCAGTTCTTC. Translating it yields CASSAGTGKQFF.

This clone was observed a few times. This chain connects TRBV4-2 to TRBJ1-5, with 9 positions matching TRBD1. Germline lookup yields CDR1 LGHNA and CDR2 YNFKEQ. This CDR3 is built from 15 residues. J lost 7 bases, V lost 2 bases, and 6 bases had no gene match. CDR3 amino acids: CASSQQTGGDQPQHF. As DNA, the CDR3 is TGTGCCAGCAGCCAACAAACAGGGGGCGACCAGCCCCAGCATTTT.

This sequence joins TRBV2 and TRBJ2-1; 9 nucleotides agree with TRBD2. The CDR3 is made up of 15 amino acids. The germline CDR1 and CDR2 sequences are SNHLY and FYNNEI. Germline trimming cut 8 bases from V and 0 bases from J; bases unmatched to any gene: 5. CDR3 in DNA: TGTGCCAGCGGGGAGACTAGCGGCTCCTACAATGAGCAGTTCTTC. Its protein is CASGETSGSYNEQFF.

J is TRBJ2-2 and V is TRBV18; a possible D gene is TRBD2 (5 bases). CDR1 is KGHSH, CDR2 LQKENI, per germline. The CDR3 runs 17 residues. Trimming stripped 1 base from V and 2 bases from J, with 14 bases between. CDR3 sequence reads: CASSPLPRGSNTGELFF. CDR3 bases: TGTGCCAGCTCACCACTACCGCGAGGGAGCAACACCGGGGAGCTGTTTTTT.

The rearrangement uses TRBV6-2 or TRBV6-3 and TRBJ2-3; D is undetermined. The CDR3 is 11 residues long. V was clipped by 6 bases and J by 6 bases, with 7 bases between them. The germline gives CDR1 MNHEY, CDR2 SVGEGT. The CDR3 loop reads CASSPADTQYF. Here the CDR3 DNA reads TGTGCCAGCAGCCCCGCGGATACGCAGTATTTT.

The rearrangement joins TRBV24-1 to TRBJ2-7; 7 bases align to TRBD2. The CDR3 contains 16 residues. V trimming: 5 bases; J trimming: 5 bases; junction bases outside the gene matches: 14. Germline lookup yields CDR1 KGHDR and CDR2 SFDVKD. CDR3 sequence (DNA): TGTGCCACCAGTGCCCGAATTGGGACGGGAGGTGACGAGCAGTACTTC. The encoded protein is CATSARIGTGGDEQYF.

The chain recombines TRBV2 with TRBJ2-7, with 7 bases matching TRBD2. The CDR3 loop spans 15 amino acids. Germline V gene data show CDR1 as SNHLY and CDR2 as FYNNEI. The trim removed 0 bases at V and 6 bases at J, leaving 8 bases unmatched. The CDR3 is CASSEARGSMGEQYF. CDR3 DNA sequence: TGTGCCAGCAGTGAAGCGCGCGGGAGCATGGGCGAGCAGTACTTC.